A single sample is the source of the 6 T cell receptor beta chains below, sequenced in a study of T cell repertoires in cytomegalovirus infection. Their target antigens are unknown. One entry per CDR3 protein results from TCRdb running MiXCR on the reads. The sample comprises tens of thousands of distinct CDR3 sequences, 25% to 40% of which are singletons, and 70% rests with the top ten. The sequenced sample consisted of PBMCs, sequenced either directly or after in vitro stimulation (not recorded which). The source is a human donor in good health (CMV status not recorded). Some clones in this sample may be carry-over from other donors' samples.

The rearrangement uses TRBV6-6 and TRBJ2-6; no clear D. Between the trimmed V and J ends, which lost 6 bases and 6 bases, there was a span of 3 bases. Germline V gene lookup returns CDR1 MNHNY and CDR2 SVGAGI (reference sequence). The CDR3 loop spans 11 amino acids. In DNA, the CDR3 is TGTGCCAGCAGCCAGGCCAACGTCCTGACTTTC. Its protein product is CASSQANVLTF.

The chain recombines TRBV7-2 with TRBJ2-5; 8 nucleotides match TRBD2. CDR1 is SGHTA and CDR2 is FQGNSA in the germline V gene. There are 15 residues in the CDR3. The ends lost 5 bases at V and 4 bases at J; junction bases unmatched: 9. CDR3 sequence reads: CASSLGGGGAETQYF. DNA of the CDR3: TGTGCCAGCAGCCTCGGGGGGGGGGGGGCAGAGACCCAGTACTTC.

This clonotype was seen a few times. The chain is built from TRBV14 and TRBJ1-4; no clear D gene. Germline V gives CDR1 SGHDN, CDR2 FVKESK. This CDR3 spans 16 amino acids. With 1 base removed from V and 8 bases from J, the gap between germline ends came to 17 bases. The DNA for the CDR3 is TGTGCCAGCAGCCAAGGCTACCAAGACCCGGGAGAAAAACTGTTTTTT. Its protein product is CASSQGYQDPGEKLFF.

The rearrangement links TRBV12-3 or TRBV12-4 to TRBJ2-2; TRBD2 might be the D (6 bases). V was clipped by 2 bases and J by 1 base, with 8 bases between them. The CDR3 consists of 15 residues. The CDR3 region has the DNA TGTGCCAGCAGTTTATACGGGAGGAACACCGGGGAGCTGTTTTTT. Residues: CASSLYGRNTGELFF.

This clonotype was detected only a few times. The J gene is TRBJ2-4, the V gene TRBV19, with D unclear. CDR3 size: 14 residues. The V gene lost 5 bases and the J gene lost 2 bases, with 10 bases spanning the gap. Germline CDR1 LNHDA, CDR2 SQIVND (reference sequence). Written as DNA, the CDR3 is TGTGCCAGTAGTCTGGGCCCGACCAAAAACATTCAGTACTTC. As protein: CASSLGPTKNIQYF.

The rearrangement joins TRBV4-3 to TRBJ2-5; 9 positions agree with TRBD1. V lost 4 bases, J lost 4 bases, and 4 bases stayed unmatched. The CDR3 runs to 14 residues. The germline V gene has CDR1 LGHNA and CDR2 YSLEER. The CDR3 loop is CASSRDREGETQYF. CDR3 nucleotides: TGCGCCAGCAGCCGGGACAGGGAAGGAGAGACCCAGTACTTC.